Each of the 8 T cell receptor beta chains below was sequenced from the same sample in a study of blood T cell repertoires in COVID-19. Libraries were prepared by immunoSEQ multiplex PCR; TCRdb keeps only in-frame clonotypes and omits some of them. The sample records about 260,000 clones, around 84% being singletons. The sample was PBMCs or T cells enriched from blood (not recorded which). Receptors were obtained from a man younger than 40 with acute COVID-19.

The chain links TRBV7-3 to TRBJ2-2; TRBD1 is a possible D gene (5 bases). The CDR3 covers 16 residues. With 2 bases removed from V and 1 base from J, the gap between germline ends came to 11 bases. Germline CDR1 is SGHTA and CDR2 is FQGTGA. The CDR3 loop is CASSLSGRLNTGELFF. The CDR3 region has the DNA TGTGCCAGCAGCTTATCAGGGCGACTGAACACCGGGGAGCTGTTTTTT.

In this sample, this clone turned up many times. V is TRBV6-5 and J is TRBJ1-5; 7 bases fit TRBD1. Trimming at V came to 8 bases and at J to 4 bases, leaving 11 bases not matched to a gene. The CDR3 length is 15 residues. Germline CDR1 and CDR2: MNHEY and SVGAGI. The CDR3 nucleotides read TGTGCCAGCCGCCAAAGGGACAGCTGGAATCAGCCCCAGCATTTT. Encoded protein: CASRQRDSWNQPQHF.

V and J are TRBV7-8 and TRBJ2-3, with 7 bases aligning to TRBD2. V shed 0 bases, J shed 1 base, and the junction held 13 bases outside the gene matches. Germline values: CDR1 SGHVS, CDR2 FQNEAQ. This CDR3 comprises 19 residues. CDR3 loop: CASSLARGLRGSGTDTQYF. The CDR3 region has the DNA TGTGCCAGCAGCTTAGCGCGGGGGTTGAGGGGAAGCGGCACAGATACGCAGTATTTT.

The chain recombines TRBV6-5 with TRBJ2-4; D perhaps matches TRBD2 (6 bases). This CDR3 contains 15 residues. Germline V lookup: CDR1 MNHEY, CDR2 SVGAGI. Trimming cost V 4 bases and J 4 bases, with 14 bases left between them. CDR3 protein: CASSSTGVGKNIQYF. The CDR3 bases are TGTGCCAGCAGTTCTACGGGAGTAGGAAAAAACATTCAGTACTTC.

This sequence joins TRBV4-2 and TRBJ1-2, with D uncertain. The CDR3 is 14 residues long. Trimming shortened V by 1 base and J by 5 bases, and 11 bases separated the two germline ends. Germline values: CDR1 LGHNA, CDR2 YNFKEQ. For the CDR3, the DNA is TGTGCCAGCAGCCAAGGAGGCAGAAGTTATGGCTACACCTTC. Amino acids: CASSQGGRSYGYTF.

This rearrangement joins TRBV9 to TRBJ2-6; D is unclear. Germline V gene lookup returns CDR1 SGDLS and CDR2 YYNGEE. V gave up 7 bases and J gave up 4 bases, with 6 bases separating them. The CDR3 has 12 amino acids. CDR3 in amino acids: CASDSGANVLTF. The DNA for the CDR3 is TGTGCCAGCGACTCAGGGGCCAACGTCCTGACTTTC.

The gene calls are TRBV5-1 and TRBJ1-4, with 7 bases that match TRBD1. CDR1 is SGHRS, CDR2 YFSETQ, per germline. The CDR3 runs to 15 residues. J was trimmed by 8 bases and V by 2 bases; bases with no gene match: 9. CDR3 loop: CASSLSGTVGEKLFF. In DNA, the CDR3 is TGCGCCAGCAGCTTATCCGGGACAGTGGGCGAAAAACTGTTTTTT.

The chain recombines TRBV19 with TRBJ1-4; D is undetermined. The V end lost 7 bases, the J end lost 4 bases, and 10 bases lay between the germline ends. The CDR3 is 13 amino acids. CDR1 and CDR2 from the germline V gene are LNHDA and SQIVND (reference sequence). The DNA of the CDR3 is TGTGCCAGTAAGGACTCCCTTAATGAAAAACTGTTTTTT. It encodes CASKDSLNEKLFF. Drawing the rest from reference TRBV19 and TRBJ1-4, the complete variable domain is DGGITQSPKYLFRKEGQNVTLSCEQNLNHDAMYWYRQDPGQGLRLIYYSQIVNDFQKGDIAEGYSVSREKKESFPLTVTSAQKNPTAFYLCASKDSLNEKLFFGSGTQLSVL.